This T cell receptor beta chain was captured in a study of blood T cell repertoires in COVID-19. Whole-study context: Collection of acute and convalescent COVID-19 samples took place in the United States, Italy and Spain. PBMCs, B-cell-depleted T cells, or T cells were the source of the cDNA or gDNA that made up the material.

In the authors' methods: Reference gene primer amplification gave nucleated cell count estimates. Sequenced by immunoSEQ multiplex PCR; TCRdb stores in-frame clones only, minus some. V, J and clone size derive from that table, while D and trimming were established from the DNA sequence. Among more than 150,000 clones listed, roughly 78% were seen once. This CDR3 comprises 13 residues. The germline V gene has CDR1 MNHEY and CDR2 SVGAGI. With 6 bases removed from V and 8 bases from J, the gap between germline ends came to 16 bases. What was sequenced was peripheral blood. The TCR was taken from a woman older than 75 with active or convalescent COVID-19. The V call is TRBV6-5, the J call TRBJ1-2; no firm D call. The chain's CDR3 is CASRIDTFGGYTF. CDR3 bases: TGTGCCAGCAGAATCGACACTTTCGGAGGCTACACCTTC.